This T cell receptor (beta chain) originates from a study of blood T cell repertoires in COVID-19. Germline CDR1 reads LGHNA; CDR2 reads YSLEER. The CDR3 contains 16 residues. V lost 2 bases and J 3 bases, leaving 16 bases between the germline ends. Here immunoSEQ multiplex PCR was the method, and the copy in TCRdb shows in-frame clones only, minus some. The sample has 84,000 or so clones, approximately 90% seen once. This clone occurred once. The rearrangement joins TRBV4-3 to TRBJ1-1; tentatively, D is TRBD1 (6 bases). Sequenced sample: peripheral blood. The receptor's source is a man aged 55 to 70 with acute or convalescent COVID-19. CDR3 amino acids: CASSQTTGRADTEAFF. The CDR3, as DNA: TGCGCCAGCAGCCAAACAACAGGGCGGGCGGACACTGAAGCTTTCTTT.